This T cell receptor beta chain was observed in a study of technical replicates of blood from several donors. The germline V gene encodes CDR1 MNHEY and CDR2 SVGAGI. The CDR3 totals 14 residues. J was trimmed by 8 bases and V by 4 bases; bases with no gene match: 9. Repertoires were generated with immunoSEQ multiplex PCR, while TCRdb's copy carries only in-frame clones and drops some. The table records 15,000 or so clones, around four fifths of them present only once. This chain uses TRBV6-5 with TRBJ2-7; 9 nucleotides align to TRBD1. Material: PBMCs. This TCR came from a human donor in good health. CDR3 loop: CASSSSPGQGQQYF. The CDR3 region has the DNA TGTGCCAGCAGTTCGTCCCCGGGACAGGGTCAGCAGTACTTC.